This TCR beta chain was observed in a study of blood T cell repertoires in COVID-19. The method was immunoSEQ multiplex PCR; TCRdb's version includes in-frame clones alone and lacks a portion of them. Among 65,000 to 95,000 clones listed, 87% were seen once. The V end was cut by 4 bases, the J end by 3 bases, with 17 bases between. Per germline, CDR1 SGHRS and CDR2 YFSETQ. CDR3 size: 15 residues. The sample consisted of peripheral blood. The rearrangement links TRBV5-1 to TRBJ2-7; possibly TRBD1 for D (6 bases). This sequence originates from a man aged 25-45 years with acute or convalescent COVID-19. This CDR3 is CASSRGSSLFYEQYF. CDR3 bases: TGCGCCAGCAGCAGGGGGTCGTCATTATTCTACGAGCAGTACTTC.